The 9 T cell receptor beta chains below were found in one sample sequenced in a study of cytomegalovirus exposure and HLA in healthy donors. A multiplex PCR was run with 60 Vbeta primers and 13 Jbeta primers. Using immunoSEQ multiplex PCR, the repertoire was profiled, and TCRdb retains in-frame clones only, with some absent. The data contain 85,000 to 100,000 clones, about nine tenths of them seen just once; the ten biggest clones take up approximately 10%. Sequencing was done on a sample of PBMCs. The receptors originated from a man aged 30 to 45 in good health and CMV-seropositive.

The CDR3 protein is CASSSLGLAVQETQYF. The CDR3 bases are TGTGCCAGCAGCTCTCTAGGGCTAGCGGTACAAGAGACCCAGTACTTC. This rearrangement joins TRBV7-2 to TRBJ2-5; 7 nucleotides agree with TRBD2. CDR1 and CDR2 from the germline V gene are SGHTA and FQGNSA. V was clipped by 4 bases and J by 2 bases; unmatched bases: 10. The CDR3 totals 16 residues.

The chain joins TRBV29-1 to TRBJ2-1; TRBD1 aligns across 7 bases. The CDR3 has 12 amino acids. V lost 8 bases and J lost 9; bases outside the gene matches: 10. Looked up from germline, CDR1 is SQVTM and CDR2 is ANQGSEA. CDR3 protein: CSTKTGIFEQFF. The DNA of the CDR3 is TGCAGCACCAAGACAGGGATCTTTGAGCAGTTCTTC.

V and J are TRBV19 and TRBJ2-7; TRBD2 agrees at 9 bases. This CDR3 is 14 amino acids long. V lost 4 bases to trimming and J lost 2 bases; unmatched junction nucleotides: 3. The germline CDR1 and CDR2 sequences are LNHDA and SQIVND (reference sequence). The CDR3 sequence: CASSNPSGTYEQYF. The CDR3 nucleotides read TGTGCCAGTAGTAACCCTAGCGGGACCTACGAGCAGTACTTC.

The chain carries TRBV28 and TRBJ2-2; 8 bases are shared with TRBD1. The V segment lost 4 bases and the J segment 7 bases; nucleotides outside the gene matches: 8. CDR3 length equals 15 residues. The germline CDR1 and CDR2 sequences are MDHEN and SYDVKM. Written as DNA, the CDR3 is TGTGCCAGCAGTTCGGGGCAGGGGGCTTACGGGGAGCTGTTTTTT. It codes for CASSSGQGAYGELFF.

The genes are TRBV25-1 and TRBJ2-5, with D perhaps matching TRBD2 (6 bases). CDR3 length: 15 residues. The ends were cut back, 4 bases at V and 5 bases at J, with 17 bases in the middle. The germline V gene has CDR1 MGHDK and CDR2 SYGVNS. CDR3 sequence: CASSGLGGSFETQYF. Written as DNA, the CDR3 is TGTGCCAGCAGTGGGCTTGGGGGGTCCTTTGAGACCCAGTACTTC.

The chain employs TRBV4-1 and TRBJ2-7; 7 bases map to TRBD1. This CDR3 is built from 15 residues. Trimming removed 3 bases from V and 4 bases from J; junction bases left unmatched: 9. Germline CDR1 reads MGHRA; CDR2 reads YSYEKL. This CDR3 reads CASSQSRDRMYEQYF. As DNA, the CDR3 is TGCGCCAGCAGCCAGAGCCGGGACAGAATGTACGAGCAGTACTTC.

The chain carries TRBV28 and TRBJ1-5; 8 positions agree with TRBD1. Germline CDR1 reads MDHEN; CDR2 reads SYDVKM. This CDR3 spans 15 amino acids. After removal of 3 bases from V and 7 bases from J, the junction contained 8 bases not matched to a gene. In nucleotides, the CDR3 is TGTGCCAGCAGTTTCGACAGGGGACCTAACCAGCCCCAGCATTTT. This encodes CASSFDRGPNQPQHF.

V usage is TRBV27 and J usage is TRBJ2-1; 9 bases line up with TRBD1. This CDR3 is 18 amino acids long. V lost 3 bases, J lost 5 bases, and 14 bases stayed unmatched. Germline V gene lookup returns CDR1 MNHEY and CDR2 SMNVEV (reference sequence). The CDR3 reads CASSLLTPGTGPNNEQFF. The DNA for the CDR3 is TGTGCCAGCAGTTTGCTCACCCCAGGGACAGGGCCTAACAATGAGCAGTTCTTC.

The rearrangement uses TRBV14 and TRBJ1-2; perhaps TRBD1 as D (5 bases). The length of the CDR3 is 14 residues. Trimming shortened V by 0 bases and J by 7 bases, and 12 bases separated the two germline ends. Germline V gene data show CDR1 as SGHDN and CDR2 as FVKESK. CDR3 amino acids: CASSQDRAQGGYTF. CDR3 DNA sequence: TGTGCCAGCAGCCAAGATCGAGCTCAGGGTGGCTACACCTTC.